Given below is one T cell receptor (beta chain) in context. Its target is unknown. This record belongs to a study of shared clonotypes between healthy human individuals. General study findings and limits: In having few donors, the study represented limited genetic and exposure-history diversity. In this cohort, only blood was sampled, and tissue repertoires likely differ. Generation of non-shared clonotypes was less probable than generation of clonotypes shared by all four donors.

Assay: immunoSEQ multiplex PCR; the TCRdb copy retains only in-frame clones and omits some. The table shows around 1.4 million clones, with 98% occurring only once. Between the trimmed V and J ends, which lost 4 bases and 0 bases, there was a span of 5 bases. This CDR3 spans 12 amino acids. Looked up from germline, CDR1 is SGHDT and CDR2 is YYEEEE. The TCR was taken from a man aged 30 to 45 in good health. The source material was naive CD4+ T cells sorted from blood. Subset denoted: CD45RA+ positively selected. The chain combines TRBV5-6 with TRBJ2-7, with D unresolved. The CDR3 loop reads CASSTLSYEQYF. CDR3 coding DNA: TGTGCCAGCAGCACTCTCTCCTACGAGCAGTACTTC.